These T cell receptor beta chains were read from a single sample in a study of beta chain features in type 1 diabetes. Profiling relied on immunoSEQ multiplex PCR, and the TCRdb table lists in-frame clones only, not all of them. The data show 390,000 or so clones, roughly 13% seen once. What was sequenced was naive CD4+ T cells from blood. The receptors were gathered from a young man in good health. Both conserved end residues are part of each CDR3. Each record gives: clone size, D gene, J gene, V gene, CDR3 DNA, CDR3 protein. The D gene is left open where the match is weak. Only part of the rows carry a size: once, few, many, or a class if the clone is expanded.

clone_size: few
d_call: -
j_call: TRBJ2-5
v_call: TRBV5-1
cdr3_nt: TGCGCCAGCAGCTTGGAGGACATTGGTACGGAGACCCAGTACTTC
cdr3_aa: CASSLEDIGTETQYF

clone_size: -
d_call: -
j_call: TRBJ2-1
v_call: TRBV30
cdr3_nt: TGTGCCTGGAAAGGTGGGAGCAATGAGCAGTTCTTC
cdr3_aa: CAWKGGSNEQFF

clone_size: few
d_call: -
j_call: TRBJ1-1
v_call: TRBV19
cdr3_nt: TGTGCCAGTAGTCGACAAAAGGCCACTGAAGCTTTCTTT
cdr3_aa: CASSRQKATEAFF

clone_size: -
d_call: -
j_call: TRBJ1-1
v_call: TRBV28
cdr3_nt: TGTGCCGTCACCGCCGGGGACGAAGCTTTCTTT
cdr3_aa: CAVTAGDEAFF

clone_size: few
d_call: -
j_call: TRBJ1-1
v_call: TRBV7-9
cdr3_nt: TGTGCCAGCAGCTTAGGATTCAAAGGGATGAACACTGAAGCTTTCTTT
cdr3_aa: CASSLGFKGMNTEAFF

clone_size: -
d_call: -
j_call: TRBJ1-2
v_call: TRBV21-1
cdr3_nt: TGTGCCAGCAGCAAAGTTGAGATTAACTATGGCTACACCTTC
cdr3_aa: CASSKVEINYGYTF

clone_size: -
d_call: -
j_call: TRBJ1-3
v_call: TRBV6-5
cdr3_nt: TGTGCCAGCAGTTATGTGCAGGGGCTCGGAAACACCATATATTTT
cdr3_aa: CASSYVQGLGNTIYF

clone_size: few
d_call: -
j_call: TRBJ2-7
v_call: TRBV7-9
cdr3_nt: TGTGCCAGCAGCCCAAGGACAGCCTACGAGCAGTACTTC
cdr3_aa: CASSPRTAYEQYF

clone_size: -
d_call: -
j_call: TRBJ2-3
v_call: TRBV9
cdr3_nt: TGTGCCAGCAGCGTTTCCCACGGGCCCAGCACAGATACGCAGTATTTT
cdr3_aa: CASSVSHGPSTDTQYF

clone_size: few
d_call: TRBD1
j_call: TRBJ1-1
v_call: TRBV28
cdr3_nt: TGTGCCACGTTCGGGACAGAGCACACTGAAGCTTTCTTT
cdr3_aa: CATFGTEHTEAFF

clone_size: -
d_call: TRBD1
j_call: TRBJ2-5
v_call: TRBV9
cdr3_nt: TGTGCCAGCAGCGCTGAGGACAGGGTCCAAGAGACCCAGTACTTC
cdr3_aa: CASSAEDRVQETQYF